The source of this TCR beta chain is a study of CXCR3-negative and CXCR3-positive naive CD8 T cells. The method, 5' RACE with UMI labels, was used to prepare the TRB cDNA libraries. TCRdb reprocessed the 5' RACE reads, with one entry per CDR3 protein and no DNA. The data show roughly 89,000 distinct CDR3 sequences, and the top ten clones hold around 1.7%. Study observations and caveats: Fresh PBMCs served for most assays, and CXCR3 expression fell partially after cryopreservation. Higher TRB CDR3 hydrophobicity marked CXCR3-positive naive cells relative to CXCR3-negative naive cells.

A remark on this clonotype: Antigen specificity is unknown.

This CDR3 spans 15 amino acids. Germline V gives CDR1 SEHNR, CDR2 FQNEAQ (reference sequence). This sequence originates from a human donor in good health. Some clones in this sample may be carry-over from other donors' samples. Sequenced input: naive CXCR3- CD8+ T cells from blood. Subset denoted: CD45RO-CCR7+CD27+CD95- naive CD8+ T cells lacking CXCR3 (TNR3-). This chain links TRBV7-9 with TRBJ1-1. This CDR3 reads CASSLVRGPNTEAFF.